This TCR beta chain was observed in a study of blood T cell repertoires in COVID-19. The wider study: Sample material is recorded as cDNA or gDNA derived from T cells, B-cell-depleted T cells, or PBMCs.

V shed 2 bases and J 9 bases; nucleotides not matched to a gene: 9. Germline CDR1 KGHDR, CDR2 SFDVKD. The CDR3 consists of 15 residues. The protocol was immunoSEQ multiplex PCR, while the TCRdb copy is restricted to in-frame clones and leaves out a portion. The sample consists of about 250,000 clones, roughly 88% of them appearing once. The source is a woman aged 25-40 years with active or convalescent COVID-19. The genes are TRBV24-1 and TRBJ1-5; 7 bases are a match to TRBD1. Sequencing was performed on peripheral blood. The CDR3 reads CATSDSGTAPGPQHF. The CDR3 bases are TGTGCCACCAGTGATTCGGGGACAGCTCCGGGGCCCCAGCATTTT.